This T cell receptor (beta chain) was found in a study of CD8+ T cells in alopecia areata. Study as a whole: Affected scalp percentage gauged treated patients' severity. General study results and limits: Many of the expanded lesional clones endured in scalp and blood while on tofacitinib.

Sequencing used cDNA as its template, made by extracting RNA and reverse transcribing it. Profiling relied on immunoSEQ multiplex PCR, and the TCRdb table lists in-frame clones only, not all of them. This table holds some 200,000 clones, roughly 50% found once. The treatment is: oral pan-JAK inhibitor, 5-10 mg twice daily. Comment on this clone: What it recognizes is unknown.

CDR1 MGHDK and CDR2 SYGVNS come from the germline V gene. Trimming took off 5 bases at V and 2 bases at J, with 15 bases between the two ends. This CDR3 has 15 residues. V and J are TRBV25-1 and TRBJ1-2; D possibly corresponds to TRBD1 (6 bases). The clonotype originates from a human donor with alopecia areata. Here the sequenced sample was CD4+ T cells sorted from blood, taken at week 24, from a patient treated with tofacitinib. The CDR3 loop reads CASSPSGTQNYGYTF. CDR3 bases: TGTGCCAGCAGTCCATCCGGGACACAAAACTATGGCTACACCTTC.